Below are 11 T cell receptor beta chains sequenced from a single sample in a study of blood T cell repertoires in COVID-19. Only in-frame clones appear in the TCRdb table, and some are missing; sequencing was by immunoSEQ multiplex PCR. The sample comprises about 140,000 clones, about 86% of which are singletons, and 8.2% rests with the top ten. The sample taken for sequencing was peripheral blood. These receptors originate from a woman aged 55-70 years with acute or convalescent COVID-19.

The chain is built from TRBV5-6 and TRBJ2-2; weak D call: TRBD1 (5 bases). Between the trimmed V and J ends, which lost 0 bases and 6 bases, there was a span of 12 bases. This CDR3 spans 15 amino acids. Germline V CDR1 and CDR2: SGHDT, YYEEEE. The DNA of the CDR3 is TGTGCCAGCAGCTTGGTAGATGTAGGGGCCGGGGAGCTGTTTTTT. Translation gives CASSLVDVGAGELFF.

The chain has TRBV9 and TRBJ1-5, with no clear D. This CDR3 contains 15 residues. Trimming left V 1 base short and J 2 bases short, with 10 bases between. Germline V gives CDR1 SGDLS, CDR2 YYNGEE. This CDR3 reads CASSVITVCNQPQHF. CDR3 in DNA: TGTGCCAGCAGCGTAATCACAGTTTGCAATCAGCCCCAGCATTTT. The full variable domain, rest sourced from reference TRBV9 and TRBJ1-5, is DSGVTQTPKHLITATGQRVTLRCSPRSGDLSVYWYQQSLDQGLQFLIQYYNGEERAKGNILERFSAQQFPDLHSELNLSSLELGDSALYFCASSVITVCNQPQHFGDGTRLSIL.

This chain links TRBV7-9 with TRBJ1-2; 9 bases align to TRBD1. The CDR3 runs to 14 residues. CDR1 is SEHNR and CDR2 is FQNEAQ in the germline V gene (reference sequence). The trim removed 5 bases at V and 7 bases at J, leaving 8 bases unmatched. CDR3 in DNA: TGTGCCAGCAGCCCGGGACAGGGTCATCTTGGCTACACCTTC. Encoded protein: CASSPGQGHLGYTF. Supplemented by reference TRBV7-9 and TRBJ1-2, the full variable domain reads DTGVSQNPRHKITKRGQNVTFRCDPISEHNRLYWYRQTLGQGPEFLTYFQNEAQLEKSRLLSDRFSAERPKGSFSTLEIQRTEQGDSAMYLCASSPGQGHLGYTFGSGTRLTVV.

J is TRBJ2-6 and V is TRBV2, with 8 bases fitting TRBD1. Germline assignment: CDR1 SNHLY and CDR2 FYNNEI. The CDR3 covers 19 residues. Trimming took 6 bases from V and 0 from J; bases not matched to a gene: 13. As DNA, the CDR3 is TGTGCCAGCAGAGTTGGTAGGACAGGGTCGGTCTCTGGGGCCAACGTCCTGACTTTC. Protein product: CASRVGRTGSVSGANVLTF.

This sequence joins TRBV3-1 (or the pseudogene TRBV3-2) and TRBJ2-7; TRBD2 might be the D (6 bases). This CDR3 has 16 amino acids. Germline V lookup: CDR1 LGHDT, CDR2 YNNKEL (reference sequence). Trimming took 4 bases from V and 0 from J, leaving 16 bases between them. CDR3 nucleotides: TGTGCCAGCAGCCTCGGCGGGACGGGAAACTCCTACGAGCAGTACTTC. It codes for CASSLGGTGNSYEQYF.

The chain combines TRBV12-3 or TRBV12-4 with TRBJ1-2; TRBD1 matches 7 bases. This CDR3 region has 13 residues. V shed 6 bases and J 6 bases; nucleotides not matched to a gene: 7. The CDR3 here is CASRSGQGDGYTF. The CDR3 DNA reads TGTGCCAGCAGGTCGGGGCAGGGGGATGGCTACACCTTC.

The chain combines TRBV12-5 with TRBJ2-2; perhaps TRBD2 as D (7 bases). The CDR3 extends over 16 amino acids. Deletions cut 1 base from V and 3 bases from J, with 12 bases between. In germline, CDR1 is LGHNT, CDR2 FRNRAP. CDR3 sequence: CASGLDRGADTGELFF. For the CDR3, the DNA is TGTGCTAGTGGTTTGGATCGGGGGGCCGACACCGGGGAGCTGTTTTTT.

This chain uses TRBV6-5 with TRBJ1-2; 9 bases fit TRBD1. Germline lookup yields CDR1 MNHEY and CDR2 SVGAGI. This CDR3 region has 14 residues. Germline trimming cut 6 bases from V and 4 bases from J; bases unmatched to any gene: 6. In nucleotides, the CDR3 is TGTGCCAGCAGACGACAGGGGGAAGGCTATGGCTACACCTTC. This gives the protein CASRRQGEGYGYTF.

The V call is TRBV11-2, the J call TRBJ1-2; perhaps TRBD1 as D (6 bases). V lost 5 bases and J 8 bases, leaving 6 bases between the germline ends. Germline V CDR1 and CDR2: SGHAT, FQNNGV. The CDR3 runs to 10 residues. The CDR3 region has the DNA TGTGCCAGCAGCCAGGGGGGCTACACCTTC. This codes for CASSQGGYTF.

This chain links TRBV30 with TRBJ1-4; TRBD1 might be the D (5 bases). The CDR3 totals 16 residues. Trimming took 2 bases from V and 3 from J, leaving 16 bases between them. Germline V CDR1 and CDR2: GTSNPN, SVGIG (reference sequence). CDR3 region: CAWSPTTLTANEKLFF. DNA of the CDR3: TGTGCCTGGAGTCCTACTACCTTGACAGCTAATGAAAAACTGTTTTTT. The full variable domain, its missing parts supplied by reference TRBV30 and TRBJ1-4, is SQTIHQWPATLVQPVGSPLSLECTVEGTSNPNLYWYRQAAGRGLQLLFYSVGIGQISSEVPQNLSASRPQDRQFILSSKKLLLSDSGFYLCAWSPTTLTANEKLFFGSGTQLSVL.

This clone occurred once. The gene calls are TRBV10-3 and TRBJ2-7; maybe TRBD1 (5 bases). The CDR3 has 15 amino acids. Trimming pared 0 bases from V and 5 bases from J, leaving 14 bases between. The V gene's germline CDR1 is ENHRY and CDR2 SYGVKD. CDR3 loop: CAISESRQSGDEQYF. CDR3 in DNA: TGTGCCATCAGTGAGTCTAGACAGTCGGGCGACGAGCAGTACTTC.